The entry below describes one TCR beta chain. Treatment of the sample: oral pan-JAK inhibitor, 5-10 mg twice daily. This entry comes from a study of CD8+ T cells in alopecia areata. Reverse transcribed after extraction, RNA yielded cDNA as the sequencing template. Only in-frame clones appear in the TCRdb table, and some are missing; sequencing was by immunoSEQ multiplex PCR. The sample lists 160,000 or so clones, less than 75% occurring once. This TCR was sampled from a human donor with alopecia areata. The starting material was CD4+ T cells sorted from blood, obtained at approximately week 55, from a patient treated with tofacitinib.

CDR3 sequence reads: CASSQEPGDTQYF. The CDR3 coding sequence is TGTGCCAGCAGCCAAGAGCCGGGGGATACGCAGTATTTT. The chain carries TRBV4-2 and TRBJ2-3, with D tentatively TRBD2 (5 bases). Germline V CDR1 and CDR2: LGHNA, YNFKEQ. Trimming removed 0 bases at V and 6 bases at J, with 7 bases between. The CDR3 has 13 amino acids.